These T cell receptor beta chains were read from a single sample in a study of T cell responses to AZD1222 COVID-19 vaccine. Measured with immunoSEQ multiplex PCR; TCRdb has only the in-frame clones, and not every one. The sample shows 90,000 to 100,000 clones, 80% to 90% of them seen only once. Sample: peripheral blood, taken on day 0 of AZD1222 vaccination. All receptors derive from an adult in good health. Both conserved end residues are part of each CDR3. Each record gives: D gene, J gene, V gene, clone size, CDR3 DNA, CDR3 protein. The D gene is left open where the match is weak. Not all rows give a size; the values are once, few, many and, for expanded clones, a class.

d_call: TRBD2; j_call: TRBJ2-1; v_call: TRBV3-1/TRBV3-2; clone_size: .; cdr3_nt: TGTGCCAGCAGCCGCGGGGGACTAGCGGGAGGGTTCTACAATGAGCAGTTCTTC; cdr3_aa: CASSRGGLAGGFYNEQFF
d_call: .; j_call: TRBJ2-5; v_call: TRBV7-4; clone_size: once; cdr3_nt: TGTGCCAGCAACACTCGCAGCCCCGGCAAGCGTGACCAAGAGACCCAGTACTTC; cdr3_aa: CASNTRSPGKRDQETQYF
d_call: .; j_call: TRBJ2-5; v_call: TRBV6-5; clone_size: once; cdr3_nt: TGTGCCAGCAGTAGACGGGATCTGGAGACCCAGTACTTC; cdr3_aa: CASSRRDLETQYF
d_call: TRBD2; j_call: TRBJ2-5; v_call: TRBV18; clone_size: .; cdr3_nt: TGTGCCAGCTCACCACCAGGACTAGCGGGGGGCACTACCCAGTACTTC; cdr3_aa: CASSPPGLAGGTTQYF
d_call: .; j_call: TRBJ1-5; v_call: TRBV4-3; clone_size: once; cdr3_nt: TGCGCCAGCAGCCCGAGTGAGAGGAGCAATCAGCCCCAGCATTTT; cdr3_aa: CASSPSERSNQPQHF
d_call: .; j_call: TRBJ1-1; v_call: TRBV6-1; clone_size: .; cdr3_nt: TGTGCCAGCAGTGAGACAGGACGAGGCACTGAAGCTTTCTTT; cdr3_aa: CASSETGRGTEAFF
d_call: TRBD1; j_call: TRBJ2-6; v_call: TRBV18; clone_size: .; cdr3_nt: TGTGCCAGCTCACCACCGGGACAGAGGGGGCCTGGGGCCAACGTCCTGACTTTC; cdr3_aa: CASSPPGQRGPGANVLTF
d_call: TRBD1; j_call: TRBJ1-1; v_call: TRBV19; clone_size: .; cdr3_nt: TGTGCCAGTAGTAACCAGGGGGTGAACACTGAAGCTTTCTTT; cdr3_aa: CASSNQGVNTEAFF
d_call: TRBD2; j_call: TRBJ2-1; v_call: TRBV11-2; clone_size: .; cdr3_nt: TGTGCCAGCAGCTTCGGGACTAGCGGGAGTGAGCAGTTCTTC; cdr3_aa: CASSFGTSGSEQFF
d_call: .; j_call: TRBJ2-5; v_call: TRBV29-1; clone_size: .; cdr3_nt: TGCAGCGTTGTGCCTGAACAAGAGACCCAGTACTTC; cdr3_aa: CSVVPEQETQYF
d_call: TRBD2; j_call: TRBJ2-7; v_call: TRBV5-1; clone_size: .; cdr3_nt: TGCGCCAGCAGCTGGGGAGGGACTAGCGGTGATTACGAGCAGTACTTC; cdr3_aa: CASSWGGTSGDYEQYF
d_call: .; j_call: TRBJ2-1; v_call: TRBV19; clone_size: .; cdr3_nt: TGTGCCAGCAAACCCAGAGGACGGATTCCTTACAATGAGCAGTTCTTC; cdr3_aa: CASKPRGRIPYNEQFF
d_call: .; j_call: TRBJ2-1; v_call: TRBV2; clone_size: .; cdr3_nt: TGTGCCAGCAGTGTATATAGACAGATCAATGAGCAGTTCTTC; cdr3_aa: CASSVYRQINEQFF
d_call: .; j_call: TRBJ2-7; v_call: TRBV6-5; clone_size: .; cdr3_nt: TGTGCCAGCAGCGCACAGGGAGGTCGCTACGAGCAGTACTTC; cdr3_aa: CASSAQGGRYEQYF
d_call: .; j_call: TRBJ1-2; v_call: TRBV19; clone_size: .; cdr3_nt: TGTGCCAGTAGTGTTGGGACACGGGTTTCCTATGGCTACACCTTC; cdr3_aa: CASSVGTRVSYGYTF
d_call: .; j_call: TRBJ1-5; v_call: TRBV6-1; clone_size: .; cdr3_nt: TGTGCCAGCAGTGAACTGATTAGCAATCAGCCCCAGCATTTT; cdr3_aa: CASSELISNQPQHF
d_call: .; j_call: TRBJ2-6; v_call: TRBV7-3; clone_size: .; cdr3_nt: TGTGCCAGCAGCTTACTATCCAGCTCTGGGGCCAACGTCCTGACTTTC; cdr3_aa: CASSLLSSSGANVLTF
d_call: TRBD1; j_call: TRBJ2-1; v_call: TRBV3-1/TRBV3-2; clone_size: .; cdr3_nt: TGTGCCAGCAGCCAATGGGCGGGGACAGGGCGAGGAAATGAGCAGTTCTTC; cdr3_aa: CASSQWAGTGRGNEQFF
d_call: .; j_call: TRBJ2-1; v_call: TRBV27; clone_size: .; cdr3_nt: TGTGCCAGCAGTTTTCATAGTGTTGACAATGAGCAGTTCTTC; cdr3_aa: CASSFHSVDNEQFF
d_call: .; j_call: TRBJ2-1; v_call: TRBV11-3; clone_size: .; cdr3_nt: TGTGCCAGCAGCTTCGGGGGACAGCTAAACAATGAGCAGTTCTTC; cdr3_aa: CASSFGGQLNNEQFF